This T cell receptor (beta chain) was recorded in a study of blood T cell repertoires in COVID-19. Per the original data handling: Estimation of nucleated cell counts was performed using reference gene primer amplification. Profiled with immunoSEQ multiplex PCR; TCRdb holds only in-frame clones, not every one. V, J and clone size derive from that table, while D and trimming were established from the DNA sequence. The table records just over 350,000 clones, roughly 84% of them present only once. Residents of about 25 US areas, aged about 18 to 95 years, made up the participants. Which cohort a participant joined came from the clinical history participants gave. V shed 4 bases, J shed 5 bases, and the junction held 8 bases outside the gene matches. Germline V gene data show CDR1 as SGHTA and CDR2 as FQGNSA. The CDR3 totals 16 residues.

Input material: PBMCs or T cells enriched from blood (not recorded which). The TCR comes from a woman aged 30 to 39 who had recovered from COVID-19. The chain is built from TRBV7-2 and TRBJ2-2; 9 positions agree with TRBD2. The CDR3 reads CASSSRGLAPTGELFF. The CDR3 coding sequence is TGTGCCAGCAGCTCTAGGGGACTAGCTCCGACCGGGGAGCTGTTTTTT.